This TCR beta chain was captured by sequencing in a study of T cell responses to AZD1222 COVID-19 vaccine. The CDR3 totals 13 residues. V dropped 5 bases and J dropped 4 bases, with 8 bases sitting between them. Germline CDR1 reads SGHTA; CDR2 reads FQGNSA. Only in-frame clones appear in the TCRdb table, and some are missing; sequencing was by immunoSEQ multiplex PCR. The top ten clones hold roughly 0.5% of a sample with around 250,000 clones, approximately 93% of them seen once. Here the sequenced sample was peripheral blood, taken on day 0 of AZD1222 vaccination. The chain couples TRBV7-2 to TRBJ1-4, with D uncertain. The clonotype originates from an adult in good health. CDR3 DNA sequence: TGTGCCAGCAGCCCCAACCTTAATGAAAAACTGTTTTTT. This codes for CASSPNLNEKLFF.